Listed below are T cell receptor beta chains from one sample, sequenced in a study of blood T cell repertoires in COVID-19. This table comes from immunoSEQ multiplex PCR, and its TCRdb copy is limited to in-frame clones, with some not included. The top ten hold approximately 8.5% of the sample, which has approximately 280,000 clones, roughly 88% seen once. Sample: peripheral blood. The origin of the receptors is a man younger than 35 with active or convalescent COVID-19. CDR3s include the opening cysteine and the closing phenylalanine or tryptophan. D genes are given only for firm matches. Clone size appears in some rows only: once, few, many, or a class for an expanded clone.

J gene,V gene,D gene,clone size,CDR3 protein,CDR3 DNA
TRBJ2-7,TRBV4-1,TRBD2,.,CASTSGGPPYEQYF,TGCGCCAGCACTAGCGGGGGGCCACCCTACGAGCAGTACTTC
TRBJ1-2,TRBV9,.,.,CASSSPKDRSDYGYTF,TGTGCCAGCAGCTCACCGAAGGACAGATCAGACTATGGCTACACCTTC
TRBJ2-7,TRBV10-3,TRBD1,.,CAISEGQGYEQYF,TGTGCCATCAGTGAGGGACAGGGATACGAGCAGTACTTC
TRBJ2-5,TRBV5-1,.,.,CASSLGKFRETQYF,TGCGCCAGCAGCTTGGGAAAATTCCGGGAGACCCAGTACTTC
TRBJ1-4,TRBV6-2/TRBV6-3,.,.,CASSYPVAATNEKLFF,TGTGCCAGCAGTTACCCCGTCGCAGCAACTAATGAAAAACTGTTTTTT
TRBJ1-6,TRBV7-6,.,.,CASSLAPLSSYNSPLHF,TGTGCCAGCAGCTTAGCCCCGCTGAGCTCCTATAATTCACCCCTCCACTTT
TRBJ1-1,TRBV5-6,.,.,CASSLIVGGHGNTEAFF,TGTGCCAGCAGCTTGATAGTCGGTGGACACGGGAACACTGAAGCTTTCTTT
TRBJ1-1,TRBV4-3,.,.,CASSQDLGRDTEAFF,TGCGCCAGCAGCCAAGATTTAGGCAGGGACACTGAAGCTTTCTTT
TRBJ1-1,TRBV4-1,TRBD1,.,CASSADRVNTEAFF,TGCGCCAGCAGCGCAGACAGGGTGAACACTGAAGCTTTCTTT
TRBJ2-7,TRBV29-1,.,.,CSVVQWGPSYEQYF,TGCAGCGTTGTCCAGTGGGGGCCCTCCTACGAGCAGTACTTC
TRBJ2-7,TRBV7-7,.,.,CASSFIRGRCEQYF,TGTGCCAGCAGCTTCATCAGGGGAAGGTGCGAGCAGTACTTC
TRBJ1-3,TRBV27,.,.,CASSLAGAGNTIYF,TGTGCCAGCAGTTTAGCGGGGGCTGGAAACACCATATATTTT
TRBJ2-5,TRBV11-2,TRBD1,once,CASSLNRGETQYF,TGTGCCAGCAGCTTAAACAGGGGTGAGACCCAGTACTTC
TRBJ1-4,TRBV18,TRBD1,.,CASSPPGTGREKLFF,TGTGCCAGCTCACCACCTGGGACAGGGAGAGAAAAACTGTTTTTT
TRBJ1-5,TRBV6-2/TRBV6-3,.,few,CASSPRPGRGAYSNQPQHF,TGTGCCAGCAGTCCCCGGCCAGGGAGGGGGGCTTATAGCAATCAGCCCCAGCATTTT
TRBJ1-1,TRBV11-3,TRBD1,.,CASSTGVRTEAFF,TGTGCCAGCAGTACAGGGGTGCGAACTGAAGCTTTCTTT
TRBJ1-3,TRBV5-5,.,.,CASNEGAPLSGNTIYF,TGTGCCAGCAACGAGGGAGCGCCACTTTCTGGAAACACCATATATTTT
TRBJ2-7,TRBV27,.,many,CASSPGGPYEQYF,TGTGCCAGCTCACCGGGGGGCCCCTACGAGCAGTACTTC
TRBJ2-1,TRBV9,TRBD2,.,CASSESVGLVDEQFF,TGTGCCAGCAGCGAATCAGTCGGACTAGTGGATGAGCAGTTCTTC
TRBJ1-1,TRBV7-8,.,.,CASSLVGAMNTEAFF,TGTGCCAGCAGCTTAGTTGGAGCCATGAACACTGAAGCTTTCTTT
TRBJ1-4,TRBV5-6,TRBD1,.,CASSLDRGREKLFF,TGTGCCAGCAGCTTGGACAGGGGTAGGGAAAAACTGTTTTTT
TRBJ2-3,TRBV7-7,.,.,CASSLRPMGAGLQYF,TGTGCCAGCAGCTTACGGCCGATGGGGGCTGGCCTGCAGTATTTT
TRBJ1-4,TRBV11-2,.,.,CASSPRGQLHHEKLFF,TGTGCCAGCAGCCCCCGAGGGCAGCTGCACCATGAAAAACTGTTTTTT
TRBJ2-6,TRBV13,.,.,CASSLGRGNSGANVLTF,TGTGCCAGCAGCTTAGGCCGGGGGAACTCTGGGGCCAACGTCCTGACTTTC
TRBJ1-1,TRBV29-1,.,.,CSFCGSPMEGSTEAFF,TGCAGCTTTTGTGGGTCCCCTATGGAGGGGTCCACTGAAGCTTTCTTT
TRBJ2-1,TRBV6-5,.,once,CASSYSGDSYNEQFF,TGTGCCAGCAGTTACTCCGGGGACTCCTACAATGAGCAGTTCTTC
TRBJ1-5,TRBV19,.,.,CASVQGKGNQPQHF,TGTGCCAGTGTCCAGGGGAAGGGCAATCAGCCCCAGCATTTT
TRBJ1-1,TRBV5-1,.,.,CASSLVGDLNTEAFF,TGCGCCAGCAGCTTGGTCGGGGACTTGAACACTGAAGCTTTCTTT
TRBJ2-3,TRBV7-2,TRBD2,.,CASSVTSGRTDTQYF,TGTGCCAGCAGCGTAACTAGCGGACGCACAGATACGCAGTATTTT
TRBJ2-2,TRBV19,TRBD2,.,CASMLATSVFGELFF,TGTGCCAGTATGTTGGCGACTAGCGTCTTTGGGGAGCTGTTTTTT
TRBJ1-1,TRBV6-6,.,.,CASGGPNTEAFF,TGTGCCAGCGGGGGCCCGAACACTGAAGCTTTCTTT
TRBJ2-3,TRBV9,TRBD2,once,CASSSQRGASADTQYF,TGTGCCAGCAGCTCCCAGCGGGGTGCCTCCGCAGATACGCAGTATTTT
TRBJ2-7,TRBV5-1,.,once,CASSLGGNSYEQYF,TGCGCCAGCAGCTTGGGGGGCAACTCCTACGAGCAGTACTTC
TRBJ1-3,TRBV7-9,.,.,CASSRGQSGNTIYF,TGTGCCAGCAGCCGCGGACAGTCTGGAAACACCATATATTTT
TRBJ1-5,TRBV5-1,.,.,CASSPDSANQPQHF,TGCGCCAGCAGTCCTGACAGCGCCAATCAGCCCCAGCATTTT
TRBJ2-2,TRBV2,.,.,CASRMAENTGELFF,TGTGCCTCTCGAATGGCAGAGAACACCGGGGAGCTGTTTTTT
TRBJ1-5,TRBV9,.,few,CASSVDVSGPQHF,TGTGCCAGCAGCGTAGATGTGTCCGGGCCCCAGCATTTT
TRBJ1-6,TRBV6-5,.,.,CASSPDSSPLHF,TGTGCCAGCAGTCCGGACAGTTCACCCCTCCACTTT
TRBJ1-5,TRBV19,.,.,CASSIENGRVNQPQHF,TGTGCCAGTAGTATAGAGAATGGGCGGGTAAATCAGCCCCAGCATTTT
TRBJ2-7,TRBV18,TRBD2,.,CASSPPSLAGAPISYEQYF,TGTGCCAGCTCACCGCCAAGCTTAGCGGGGGCCCCTATCTCCTACGAGCAGTACTTC
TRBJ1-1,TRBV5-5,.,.,CASSLGSTNAEAFF,TGTGCCAGCAGCTTGGGATCTACCAACGCTGAAGCTTTCTTT
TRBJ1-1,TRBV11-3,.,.,CASSLRLWKSNTEAFF,TGTGCCAGCAGCTTAAGACTGTGGAAATCGAACACTGAAGCTTTCTTT